The 26 T cell receptor beta chains below come from one sample, sequenced in a study of a mutant IDH1 vaccine in newly diagnosed glioma. These TCRs are of unknown antigen specificity. Time point given: week 23, last vaccination. A single vaccine dose contained 300 ug of mutant IDH1 20-mer peptide, and topical imiquimod was used with it. Clones were read by immunoSEQ multiplex PCR, and TCRdb kept only the in-frame ones, dropping some. Among approximately 43,000 clones listed, around 76% were seen once. This sample comprised PBMCs, obtained from a glioma patient whose treatment included an IDH1 peptide vaccine. The receptors shown here come from a woman aged 40 to 50 with glioma. Some clones in this sample may be carry-over from other donors' samples.

The chain links TRBV19 to TRBJ2-2; 8 bases align to TRBD2. The CDR3 sequence is 16 residues long. The J segment lost 1 base and the V segment lost 6 bases, leaving 7 bases of the junction unmatched. CDR1 is LNHDA and CDR2 is SQIVND in the germline V gene (reference sequence). Written as DNA, the CDR3 is TGTGCCAGTAGGCGACTAGCGATCCAGAACACCGGGGAGCTGTTTTTT. Translation: CASRRLAIQNTGELFF.

This clone has a single count. The V gene is TRBV4-1, the J gene TRBJ1-1, with no clear D. Trimming removed 5 bases from V and 1 base from J, with 11 bases in between. Germline lookup yields CDR1 MGHRA and CDR2 YSYEKL. This CDR3 has 14 residues. CDR3 bases: TGCGCCAGCAGCTACTTCGGAGGGAACACTGAAGCTTTCTTT. The encoded protein is CASSYFGGNTEAFF.

This chain connects TRBV7-9 to TRBJ2-5; D gene unclear. The ends were cut back, 4 bases at V and 2 bases at J, with 11 bases in the middle. The CDR3 spans 14 residues. Germline V lookup: CDR1 SEHNR, CDR2 FQNEAQ (reference sequence). CDR3 bases: TGTGCCAGCAGCTCCACGTGGGGTCAAGAGACCCAGTACTTC. Amino acids: CASSSTWGQETQYF. Full variable domain (outside the CDR3, taken from reference TRBV7-9 and TRBJ2-5): DTGVSQNPRHKITKRGQNVTFRCDPISEHNRLYWYRQTLGQGPEFLTYFQNEAQLEKSRLLSDRFSAERPKGSFSTLEIQRTEQGDSAMYLCASSSTWGQETQYFGPGTRLLVL.

The rearrangement uses TRBV7-2 and TRBJ1-2, with 7 bases lining up with TRBD1. The CDR3 has 14 residues. Germline V gene lookup returns CDR1 SGHTA and CDR2 FQGNSA. The trim removed 4 bases at V and 6 bases at J, leaving 8 bases unmatched. CDR3 in DNA: TGTGCCAGCAGCTACGGGACAGCGGATGATGGCTACACCTTC. Residues: CASSYGTADDGYTF.

The chain is built from TRBV9 and TRBJ1-1; D gene uncertain. CDR3 length: 15 amino acids. V was trimmed by 3 bases and J by 1 base, leaving 13 bases between them. The germline V gene has CDR1 SGDLS and CDR2 YYNGEE. The CDR3 here is CASSGLRGSNTEAFF. DNA of the CDR3: TGTGCCAGCAGCGGCCTCAGAGGGTCGAACACTGAAGCTTTCTTT.

This clone is labeled as medium-sized. This chain joins TRBV28 and TRBJ2-5; D possibly matches TRBD1 or TRBD2 (6 bases each). The germline V gene has CDR1 MDHEN and CDR2 SYDVKM. Trimming took off 10 bases at V and 3 bases at J, with 9 bases between the two ends. The CDR3 is 11 residues long. The CDR3, as DNA: TGTGCCACGAGGGGGGAAGAGACCCAGTACTTC. It encodes CATRGEETQYF.

The chain employs TRBV27 and TRBJ2-7; 12 bases fit TRBD1. CDR1 and CDR2 (germline): MNHEY, SMNVEV (reference sequence). Trimming at V came to 5 bases and at J to 4 bases, leaving 3 bases not matched to a gene. This CDR3 has 14 residues. DNA of the CDR3: TGTGCCAGCAGTCTGGGACAGGGGGCGTACGAGCAGTACTTC. This sequence encodes CASSLGQGAYEQYF.

This clone ranks as medium-sized. The chain combines TRBV6-1 with TRBJ1-2; 11 nucleotides match TRBD1. This CDR3 contains 15 residues. With 0 bases clipped from V and 6 bases from J, the junction kept 3 bases outside the gene matches. In germline, CDR1 is MNHNS, CDR2 SASEGT. The CDR3: CASSEAGDRGDGYTF. The CDR3 DNA reads as TGTGCCAGCAGTGAAGCTGGGGACAGGGGGGATGGCTACACCTTC.

In its sample, this clone ranks as medium-sized. The chain carries TRBV19 and TRBJ1-1, with 7 bases identical to TRBD1. The CDR3 covers 14 residues. The J segment lost 6 bases and the V segment lost 1 base, leaving 5 bases of the junction unmatched. Per germline, CDR1 LNHDA and CDR2 SQIVND (reference sequence). The CDR3 spells CASSIARQGSEAFF. The CDR3 DNA sequence: TGTGCCAGTAGTATAGCCCGACAGGGCTCTGAAGCTTTCTTT. Complete variable domain (other parts from reference TRBV19 and TRBJ1-1): DGGITQSPKYLFRKEGQNVTLSCEQNLNHDAMYWYRQDPGQGLRLIYYSQIVNDFQKGDIAEGYSVSREKKESFPLTVTSAQKNPTAFYLCASSIARQGSEAFFGQGTRLTVV.

This clone was counted a few times. The chain recombines TRBV6-5 with TRBJ1-1; D is possibly TRBD1 (5 bases). Germline V gene lookup returns CDR1 MNHEY and CDR2 SVGAGI. This CDR3 comprises 14 residues. Deletions cut 0 bases from V and 5 bases from J, with 10 bases between. The CDR3 region is CASSYSGGETEAFF. The CDR3 DNA reads TGTGCCAGCAGTTACTCGGGGGGGGAAACTGAAGCTTTCTTT.

The V and J genes are TRBV29-1 and TRBJ2-3; tentatively, D is TRBD1 (5 bases). The V gene's germline CDR1 is SQVTM and CDR2 ANQGSEA. The CDR3 spans 13 residues. V was cut by 5 bases and J by 6 bases, with 15 bases left in between. CDR3 loop: CSVRTQGVDTQYF. The CDR3 DNA follows: TGCAGCGTTCGGACGCAGGGTGTGGATACGCAGTATTTT.

J is TRBJ2-7 and V is TRBV19; tentatively, D is TRBD1 (5 bases). V was clipped by 6 bases and J by 4 bases, with 13 bases between them. CDR1 is LNHDA and CDR2 is SQIVND in the germline V gene (reference sequence). The CDR3 length is 13 residues. As DNA, the CDR3 is TGTGCCAGTAGGGGGCTAGAAAGTTACGAGCAGTACTTC. Translating it yields CASRGLESYEQYF.

The chain has TRBV10-2 and TRBJ2-2; 13 bases match TRBD2. With 3 bases clipped from V and 7 bases from J, the junction kept 8 bases outside the gene matches. Germline CDR1 reads WSHSY; CDR2 reads SAAADI. The length of the CDR3 is 17 residues. The CDR3 DNA reads as TGCGCCAGCAGTGATGGACGACTAGCGGGAGGTTACGGGGAGCTGTTTTTT. Translated: CASSDGRLAGGYGELFF.

The table lists this clone with a few counts. The chain is built from TRBV4-3 and TRBJ2-7; D is possibly TRBD1 or TRBD2 (5 bases each). Trimming stripped 1 base from V and 2 bases from J, with 9 bases between. Per the germline V gene, CDR1 is LGHNA and CDR2 is YSLEER. This CDR3 has 14 amino acids. The CDR3 DNA reads TGCGCCAGCAGCCAAGGAGGGGCTCCCTACGAGCAGTACTTC. Protein: CASSQGGAPYEQYF.

This clone showed up just a few times. V usage is TRBV2 and J usage is TRBJ1-5; 9 bases map to TRBD1. The CDR3 runs 14 residues. Germline V CDR1 and CDR2: SNHLY, FYNNEI. Germline trimming cut 7 bases from V and 6 bases from J; bases unmatched to any gene: 7. The CDR3 sequence is CASTDRGVGQPQHF. The DNA for the CDR3 is TGTGCCAGCACCGACAGGGGGGTGGGTCAGCCCCAGCATTTT.

V is TRBV5-1 and J is TRBJ1-2; D possibly corresponds to TRBD1 (6 bases). Trimming cost V 0 bases and J 10 bases, with 10 bases left between them. CDR1 SGHRS and CDR2 YFSETQ come from the germline V gene. The CDR3 spans 12 residues. CDR3 sequence (DNA): TGCGCCAGCAGCTTGGTAGGGGGAATCTACACCTTC. It encodes CASSLVGGIYTF.

The chain employs TRBV19 and TRBJ2-7, with D perhaps matching TRBD1 (6 bases). Germline CDR1 is LNHDA and CDR2 is SQIVND (reference sequence). This CDR3 comprises 15 residues. Trimming stripped 9 bases from V and 2 bases from J, with 20 bases between. CDR3 protein: CASPAGTLVPYEQYF. The DNA of the CDR3 is TGTGCCAGCCCTGCTGGGACACTTGTGCCCTACGAGCAGTACTTC.

This clone was picked up a small number of times. J is TRBJ1-6 and V is TRBV7-2; 9 bases agree with TRBD1. Germline CDR1 reads SGHTA; CDR2 reads FQGNSA. This CDR3 has 16 residues. J was trimmed by 10 bases and V by 4 bases; bases with no gene match: 11. In DNA form, the CDR3 reads TGTGCCAGCAGCTGGAACAGGGGGCCGGCGGCCTCACCCCTCCACTTT. Translating gives CASSWNRGPAASPLHF.

The V call is TRBV9, the J call TRBJ2-7; no reliable D call. CDR1 and CDR2 (germline): SGDLS, YYNGEE. The V end lost 0 bases, the J end lost 2 bases, and 9 bases lay between the germline ends. The CDR3 contains 14 residues. CDR3 region: CASSVGLRTYEQYF. For the CDR3, the DNA is TGTGCCAGCAGCGTAGGGCTAAGAACCTACGAGCAGTACTTC.

The V call is TRBV6-1, the J call TRBJ1-5; 8 bases align to TRBD1. CDR1 MNHNS and CDR2 SASEGT come from the germline V gene. The CDR3 is made up of 15 amino acids. V shed 8 bases, J shed 4 bases, and the junction held 10 bases outside the gene matches. CDR3 sequence (DNA): TGTGCCAGCGACAGGGGAGAAGGGGAAAATCAGCCCCAGCATTTT. This codes for CASDRGEGENQPQHF.

The chain couples TRBV5-5 to TRBJ2-7, with D uncertain. Germline loops: CDR1 SGHKS, CDR2 YYEKEE (reference sequence). Trimming left V 6 bases short and J 6 bases short, with 16 bases between. There are 13 residues in the CDR3. Here the CDR3 DNA reads TGTGCCAGCAACCCGGTCCGTCTTGCCGAGCAGTACTTC. Protein product: CASNPVRLAEQYF. Based on the CDR3 plus reference TRBV5-5 and TRBJ2-7, the full variable domain is DAGVTQSPTHLIKTRGQQVTLRCSPISGHKSVSWYQQVLGQGPQFIFQYYEKEERGRGNFPDRFSARQFPNYSSELNVNALLLGDSALYLCASNPVRLAEQYFGPGTRLTVT.

V is TRBV7-9 and J is TRBJ1-4; D is unresolved. Germline values: CDR1 SEHNR, CDR2 FQNEAQ (reference sequence). V dropped 1 base and J dropped 7 bases, with 10 bases sitting between them. There are 14 residues in the CDR3. DNA for the CDR3: TGTGCCAGCAGCTTAGGAGACCTGCGTGAAAAACTGTTTTTT. Amino acids: CASSLGDLREKLFF.

This chain connects TRBV6-1 to TRBJ1-2; D perhaps matches TRBD1 (6 bases). V was shortened by 2 bases and J by 2 bases, with 12 bases between the two germline ends. Germline-derived CDR1 and CDR2 are MNHNS and SASEGT. The CDR3 sequence is 15 residues long. CDR3: CASSELRGGNYGYTF. CDR3 sequence (DNA): TGTGCCAGCAGTGAACTCAGGGGTGGCAACTATGGCTACACCTTC.

The CDR3 reads CASSYQRNQPQHF. The CDR3 DNA follows: TGTGCCAGCAGTTATCAGCGTAATCAGCCCCAGCATTTT. This sequence joins TRBV6-5 and TRBJ1-5; D is ambiguous. The germline V gene has CDR1 MNHEY and CDR2 SVGAGI. The CDR3 spans 13 residues. With 3 bases removed from V and 4 bases from J, the gap between germline ends came to 7 bases.

The chain links TRBV7-2 to TRBJ2-5; TRBD2 matches 8 bases. The CDR3 extends over 16 amino acids. V was clipped by 3 bases and J by 5 bases; unmatched bases: 11. CDR1 and CDR2 (germline): SGHTA, FQGNSA. The CDR3 nucleotides read TGTGCCAGCAGCTTCCGGGAGCGGGGGATAGGGGAGACCCAGTACTTC. Translation gives CASSFRERGIGETQYF.

This clone was recorded a few times. The rearrangement links TRBV6-5 to TRBJ1-3; D possibly corresponds to TRBD1 (6 bases). The CDR3 length is 16 residues. In germline, CDR1 is MNHEY, CDR2 SVGAGI. V was shortened by 2 bases and J by 0 bases, with 11 bases between the two germline ends. CDR3 DNA: TGTGCCAGCAGTTACACTACAGGGTTCTCTGGAAACACCATATATTTT. Translation gives CASSYTTGFSGNTIYF.